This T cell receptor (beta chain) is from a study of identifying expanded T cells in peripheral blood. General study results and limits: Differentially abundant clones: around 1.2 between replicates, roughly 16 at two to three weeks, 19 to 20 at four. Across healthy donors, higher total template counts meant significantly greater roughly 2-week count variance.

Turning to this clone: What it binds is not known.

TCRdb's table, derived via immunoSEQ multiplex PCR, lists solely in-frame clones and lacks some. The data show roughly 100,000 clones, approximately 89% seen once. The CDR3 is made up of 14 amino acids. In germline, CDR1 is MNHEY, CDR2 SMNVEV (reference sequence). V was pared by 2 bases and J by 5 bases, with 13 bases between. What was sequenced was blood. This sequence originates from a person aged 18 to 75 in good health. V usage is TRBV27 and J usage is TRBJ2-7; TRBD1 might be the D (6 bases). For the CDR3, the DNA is TGTGCCAGCAGTTTAAGGCAGGGGACCCACGAGCAGTACTTC. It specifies CASSLRQGTHEQYF.